Below, 2 T cell receptor beta chains from the same sample are listed, as sequenced in a study of T cells in Graves' hyperthyroidism and ophthalmopathy. Amplified TCR beta CDR3 regions came from RNA transcripts. Using the HTBI primer set, a first-round RT-PCR was run on the TCR CDR3. One entry per CDR3 protein results from TCRdb running MiXCR on the multiplex PCR reads. The table includes approximately 150,000 distinct CDR3 sequences, approximately 9% detected once. Sequenced material: blood. The receptors come from a young woman with Graves' hyperthyroidism that later progressed to Graves' ophthalmopathy.

The sample holds many counts of this clonotype. The rearrangement joins TRBV2 to TRBJ1-1; D is uncertain. Deletions cut 6 bases from V and 3 bases from J, with 5 bases between. CDR1 and CDR2 from the germline V gene are SNHLY and FYNNEI. This CDR3 region has 11 residues. The CDR3 is CASSADTEAFF. CDR3 DNA: TGTGCCAGCAGCGCGGACACTGAAGCTTTCTTT.

The sample holds a few counts of this clonotype. A single base separates this from a much larger clone, so it may be a read error. The chain employs TRBV7-9 and TRBJ1-1; D may be TRBD1 (5 bases). This CDR3 region has 12 residues. Germline values: CDR1 SEHNR, CDR2 FQNEAQ (reference sequence). The CDR3 coding sequence is TGTGCCAACAGCTTCGGGCGGACAGAAGCTTTCTTT. Translating it yields CANSFGRTEAFF.